This passage covers 7 T cell receptor beta chains from one sample sequenced in a study of shared clonotypes between healthy human individuals. Naivety among CD8 cells was defined by CD45RO negativity and positive CCR7 selection, thereby excluding terminally differentiated effector memory CD45RA+ cells. This table comes from immunoSEQ multiplex PCR, and its TCRdb copy is limited to in-frame clones, with some not included. Counted here are around 2.1 million clones, about 92% occurring once; the ten biggest clones make up around 1.7%. Material for sequencing was naive CD8+ T cells from PBMCs. Receptor source: a young man in good health. Some clones in this sample may be carry-over from other donors' samples.

This clone was seen more than once but under ten times. This chain connects TRBV10-3 to TRBJ1-4; D is possibly TRBD1 (6 bases). This CDR3 region has 15 residues. V lost 2 bases and J 8 bases, leaving 15 bases between the germline ends. CDR1 ENHRY and CDR2 SYGVKD come from the germline V gene. CDR3 protein: CAISERGDTREKLFF. In DNA, the CDR3 is TGTGCCATCAGTGAGCGTGGGGACACCCGGGAAAAACTGTTTTTT.

This clone was seen more than once but under ten times. This chain links TRBV7-9 with TRBJ1-5, with 9 positions matching TRBD1. Trimming at V came to 5 bases and at J to 4 bases, leaving 3 bases not matched to a gene. CDR1 SEHNR and CDR2 FQNEAQ come from the germline V gene (reference sequence). The CDR3 spans 14 residues. This chain's CDR3 is CASSIGQGNQPQHF. The CDR3 DNA sequence: TGTGCCAGCAGCATAGGACAGGGGAATCAGCCCCAGCATTTT. The full variable domain, in which reference TRBV7-9 and TRBJ1-5 provide the parts outside the CDR3, is DTGVSQNPRHKITKRGQNVTFRCDPISEHNRLYWYRQTLGQGPEFLTYFQNEAQLEKSRLLSDRFSAERPKGSFSTLEIQRTEQGDSAMYLCASSIGQGNQPQHFGDGTRLSIL.

The CDR3 here is CASSGMSAADTQYF. The CDR3 region has the DNA TGCGCCAGCAGCGGGATGAGCGCGGCAGATACGCAGTATTTT. The rearrangement joins TRBV4-1 to TRBJ2-3; D not certain. The germline V gene has CDR1 MGHRA and CDR2 YSYEKL. Between the trimmed V and J ends, which lost 5 bases and 4 bases, there was a span of 13 bases. This CDR3 has 14 amino acids.

About this clone: This sample also contains other DNA sequences that code for the same CDR3. V and J are TRBV19 and TRBJ2-7; D remains ambiguous. CDR3 length: 11 residues. Per the germline V gene, CDR1 is LNHDA and CDR2 is SQIVND (reference sequence). The germline V and J ends were trimmed by 4 bases and 4 bases, with 5 bases remaining between them. The CDR3: CASSNQYEQYF. Written as DNA, the CDR3 is TGTGCCAGTAGTAACCAATACGAGCAGTACTTC.

This clone was observed a handful of times. This chain links TRBV29-1 with TRBJ1-1; D is ambiguous. In germline, CDR1 is SQVTM, CDR2 ANQGSEA. The CDR3 contains 12 residues. Deletions cut 6 bases from V and 4 bases from J, with 12 bases between. The CDR3 DNA reads TGCAGCGTGCAAACCGAGAGCACTGAAGCTTTCTTT. It encodes CSVQTESTEAFF.

The chain uses TRBV13 and TRBJ2-7; 7 bases agree with TRBD1. V was pared by 5 bases and J by 3 bases, with 4 bases of the junction left unmatched. The CDR3 sequence is 13 residues long. Per the germline V gene, CDR1 is PRHDT and CDR2 is FYEKMQ (reference sequence). DNA for the CDR3: TGTGCCAGCAGCGCGGACAGGAACTACGAGCAGTACTTC. Residues: CASSADRNYEQYF.

A single count supports this clone. The same CDR3 can be traced to other DNA sequences in this sample. The chain joins TRBV5-1 to TRBJ2-7; TRBD1 aligns across 8 bases. The CDR3 is 14 residues long. Trimming at V came to 3 bases and at J to 0 bases, leaving 2 bases not matched to a gene. Germline CDR1 SGHRS, CDR2 YFSETQ. CDR3 residues: CASSWGTGSYEQYF. CDR3 coding DNA: TGCGCCAGCAGCTGGGGGACAGGCTCCTACGAGCAGTACTTC.